The 3 T cell receptor beta chains in this list originate from one sample, sequenced in a study of blood T cell repertoires in COVID-19. The assay was immunoSEQ multiplex PCR, and TCRdb's table has in-frame clones only and misses some. The sample carries 87,000 or so clones, around 85% recorded once. Sequenced: peripheral blood. The receptors derive from a woman aged 80 or older with COVID-19, enrolled during active disease.

The V and J genes are TRBV10-3 and TRBJ2-7; 10 positions agree with TRBD1. CDR1 and CDR2 (germline): ENHRY, SYGVKD. The V gene end was trimmed by 4 bases and the J gene end by 3 bases; junction bases not matched to a gene: 6. The CDR3 is 15 amino acids. CDR3 protein: CAISVKGQGNYEQYF. CDR3 nucleotide sequence: TGTGCCATCAGTGTCAAGGGACAGGGGAACTACGAGCAGTACTTC.

This chain joins TRBV5-1 and TRBJ1-3, with 9 nucleotides matching TRBD1. The V and J ends lost 4 bases and 2 bases, in that order; junction bases with no gene match: 4. Germline V CDR1 and CDR2: SGHRS, YFSETQ. CDR3 length: 15 amino acids. For the CDR3, the DNA is TGCGCCAGCAGCGCCGGGGACAGGGCTGGAAACACCATATATTTT. Its protein product is CASSAGDRAGNTIYF.

This rearrangement joins TRBV5-4 to TRBJ1-2; the match to TRBD1 covers 8 bases. The CDR3 is 13 amino acids. CDR1 is SGHNT and CDR2 is YYREEE in the germline V gene (reference sequence). The ends lost 4 bases at V and 7 bases at J; junction bases unmatched: 6. CDR3 amino acids: CASSQGQERGYTF. The CDR3 DNA follows: TGTGCCAGCAGCCAGGGACAGGAGCGTGGCTACACCTTC.